The 8 T cell receptor beta chains presented below share a single source sample, sequenced in a study of neurological immune-mediated disorders. A single record per CDR3 protein comes from TCRdb applying MiXCR to the 5' RACE reads. This table holds roughly 74,000 distinct CDR3 sequences, 4% to 6% found once. Input material: PBMCs. The origin of the receptors is a man between 18 and 29 years old with multiple sclerosis.

This clonotype was detected ten times or more. V is TRBV5-1 and J is TRBJ1-3; D is undetermined. CDR3 size: 16 residues. Trimming took 0 bases from V and 0 from J, leaving 10 bases between them. Germline V CDR1 and CDR2: SGHRS, YFSETQ. The CDR3 spells CASSLDSGLSGNTIYF. CDR3 coding DNA: TGCGCCAGCAGCTTGGATTCCGGGCTCTCTGGAAACACCATATATTTT.

This clonotype was picked up many times. The genes are TRBV5-1 and TRBJ2-2; the D gene is possibly TRBD2 (5 bases). This CDR3 has 17 residues. V was cut by 8 bases and J by 4 bases, with 24 bases left in between. Germline lookup yields CDR1 SGHRS and CDR2 YFSETQ. This chain's CDR3 is CARIQIDRGTGTGELFF. The CDR3, as DNA: TGCGCCAGGATCCAGATAGATCGGGGAACTGGCACCGGGGAGCTGTTTTTT.

Ten or more counts support this clonotype. The chain couples TRBV3-1 to TRBJ1-2; D might be TRBD1 (6 bases). The CDR3 contains 13 residues. CDR1 is LGHDT, CDR2 YNNKEL, per germline (reference sequence). V dropped 2 bases and J dropped 4 bases, with 8 bases sitting between them. The CDR3 region has the DNA TGTGCCAGCAGCCAAAGGGGGACCTATGGCTACACCTTC. Protein product: CASSQRGTYGYTF.

This clonotype was seen many times. The gene calls are TRBV12-3 or TRBV12-4 and TRBJ1-3, with 9 bases matching TRBD1. Trimming removed 5 bases from V and 0 bases from J; junction bases left unmatched: 14. This CDR3 contains 19 residues. As DNA, the CDR3 is TGTGCCAGCAGTCCGGGACAGGGCTTTGAGTCGGGCTCTGGAAACACCATATATTTT. The encoded protein is CASSPGQGFESGSGNTIYF.

This clonotype was seen ten or more times. V and J are TRBV30 and TRBJ2-2, with no clear D. V was shortened by 0 bases and J by 6 bases, with 5 bases between the two germline ends. This CDR3 has 12 residues. Germline CDR1 is GTSNPN and CDR2 is SVGIG (reference sequence). CDR3 nucleotides: TGTGCCTGGAGTGTACCCCCCGGGGAGCTGTTTTTT. Protein product: CAWSVPPGELFF.

This clonotype was picked up many times. The V call is TRBV20-1, the J call TRBJ2-1; 11 bases match TRBD2. Germline V gene data show CDR1 as DFQATT and CDR2 as SNEGSKA (reference sequence). This CDR3 is built from 16 residues. J gave up 7 bases and V 2 bases, and 10 bases lay outside the gene matches. This chain's CDR3 is CSARNSLAGVGNEQFF. In DNA form, the CDR3 reads TGCAGTGCTAGAAACTCACTAGCGGGGGTGGGGAATGAGCAGTTCTTC.

The table lists this clonotype with many counts. This rearrangement joins TRBV5-1 to TRBJ2-1, with D unresolved. Between the trimmed V and J ends, which lost 2 bases and 6 bases, there was a span of 12 bases. The length of the CDR3 is 14 residues. Germline lookup yields CDR1 SGHRS and CDR2 YFSETQ. CDR3 sequence (DNA): TGCGCCAGCAGCTTAGGTAGTCCGCGCAATGAGCAGTTCTTC. The encoded protein is CASSLGSPRNEQFF.

This clonotype occurred many times. The V call is TRBV5-1, the J call TRBJ1-2; the D gene is possibly TRBD1 (5 bases). The V and J ends lost 0 bases and 4 bases respectively, with 10 bases between them. Germline assignment: CDR1 SGHRS and CDR2 YFSETQ. This CDR3 is built from 14 residues. The CDR3 bases are TGCGCCAGCAGCTTGGCCGGGGGTAGCTATGGCTACACCTTC. Protein: CASSLAGGSYGYTF.